What follows are 13 T cell receptor beta chains derived from one specimen sequenced in a study of regulatory T cells in long-lasting Graves disease. iRepertoire HTBI primers and Arm-PCR of CDR3 regions built TCR beta libraries. TCRdb re-derived calls from the multiplex PCR reads in MiXCR, one entry per CDR3 protein. This table holds 350,000 to 550,000 distinct CDR3 sequences, around 15% found once. Sample time point: newly diagnosed GD, antithyroid drugs for less than 3 months. Extracted RNA from PBMCs served as the source of the TCR library. The sample also formed part of further work on T cells in Graves' hyperthyroidism and ophthalmopathy.

Sequencing used peripheral blood mononuclear cells (PBMCs), obtained at new diagnosis, from a patient treated with antithyroid drugs. The receptors derive from a woman younger than 35 with Graves disease.

This clonotype was counted at least ten times. V usage is TRBV7-2 and J usage is TRBJ2-5; 9 bases map to TRBD2. The V segment lost 3 bases and the J segment 4 bases; nucleotides outside the gene matches: 3. CDR3 length: 14 residues. CDR1 is SGHTA, CDR2 FQGNSA, per germline. CDR3 sequence: CASSFRRGGETQYF. In nucleotides, the CDR3 is TGTGCCAGCAGCTTTCGGCGGGGGGGAGAGACCCAGTACTTC.

This clonotype was recorded many times. This rearrangement joins TRBV7-2 to TRBJ1-1, with 9 bases lining up with TRBD1. There are 15 residues in the CDR3. J gave up 2 bases and V 2 bases, and 3 bases lay outside the gene matches. Germline V gene data show CDR1 as SGHTA and CDR2 as FQGNSA. CDR3 region: CASSLTGGFNTEAFF. For the CDR3, the DNA is TGTGCCAGCAGCTTAACAGGGGGCTTTAACACTGAAGCTTTCTTT.

This clonotype came up a few times. The chain couples TRBV18 to TRBJ2-3; no reliable D call. Trimming removed 0 bases from V and 8 bases from J, with 12 bases in between. The CDR3 has 14 amino acids. The germline V gene encodes CDR1 KGHSH and CDR2 LQKENI. The CDR3 reads CASSPPTMLSTQYF. CDR3 sequence (DNA): TGTGCCAGCTCACCACCGACGATGTTGAGTACGCAGTATTTT.

This clonotype has a handful of counts. This chain links TRBV7-3 with TRBJ2-2; 8 bases agree with TRBD1. The CDR3 runs to 14 residues. J gave up 3 bases and V 4 bases, and 1 base lay outside the gene matches. Germline loops: CDR1 SGHTA, CDR2 FQGTGA. CDR3 region: CASSSRGHTGELFF. As DNA, the CDR3 is TGTGCCAGCAGCTCCAGGGGGCACACCGGGGAGCTGTTTTTT.

This chain connects TRBV7-6 to TRBJ2-5; 10 nucleotides align to TRBD2. The germline gives CDR1 SGHVS, CDR2 FNYEAQ. With V trimmed by 7 bases and J by 3 bases, 11 bases remained unmatched. The CDR3 covers 16 residues. CDR3 bases: TGTGCCAGCACTAGGGCTAGCGGGAGTAGGGAAGAGACCCAGTACTTC. Protein product: CASTRASGSREETQYF.

This clonotype was counted at least ten times. The chain uses TRBV7-8 and TRBJ2-3; D ambiguous. The V gene lost 2 bases and the J gene lost 2 bases, with 23 bases spanning the gap. The CDR3 runs 19 residues. CDR1 and CDR2 from the germline V gene are SGHVS and FQNEAQ. For the CDR3, the DNA is TGTGCCAGCAGCTTAAGATTGGTGGGAAAACTGCGAATCACAGATACGCAGTATTTT. Its protein is CASSLRLVGKLRITDTQYF.

This clonotype occurred many times. The genes are TRBV11-2 and TRBJ1-1, with a tentative D call TRBD1 (5 bases). Trimming took off 4 bases at V and 2 bases at J, with 8 bases between the two ends. Germline V gene lookup returns CDR1 SGHAT and CDR2 FQNNGV. The CDR3 is made up of 13 amino acids. This chain's CDR3 is CASSWDLNTEAFF. In nucleotides, the CDR3 is TGTGCCAGCAGCTGGGACTTAAACACTGAAGCTTTCTTT.

Many counts were recorded for this clonotype. The chain combines TRBV6-1 with TRBJ1-6, with D uncertain. The CDR3 loop spans 13 amino acids. V lost 2 bases and J lost 9, with 8 bases in between. Germline values: CDR1 MNHNS, CDR2 SASEGT. The DNA of the CDR3 is TGTGCCAGCAGTGAAAGATCCATTTCACCCCTCCACTTT. It translates to CASSERSISPLHF.

This clonotype was counted at least ten times. The chain joins TRBV3-1 to TRBJ1-1, with 9 bases lining up with TRBD1. CDR3 length equals 14 residues. Germline lookup yields CDR1 LGHDT and CDR2 YNNKEL (reference sequence). J gave up 9 bases and V 2 bases, and 7 bases lay outside the gene matches. DNA for the CDR3: TGTGCCAGCAGCCAATTTGTGGGACAGGGCCAAGCTTTCTTT. Its protein product is CASSQFVGQGQAFF. The variable domain in full, with the rest retrieved from reference TRBV3-1 and TRBJ1-1, is DTAVSQTPKYLVTQMGNDKSIKCEQNLGHDTMYWYKQDSKKFLKIMFSYNNKELIINETVPNRFSPKSPDKAHLNLHINSLELGDSAVYFCASSQFVGQGQAFFGQGTRLTVV.

On this clonotype itself: A read error may be the cause here, since a much bigger clone is one base away. The V and J genes are TRBV27 and TRBJ2-7; D remains ambiguous. Trimming shortened V by 6 bases and J by 0 bases, and 9 bases separated the two germline ends. Germline loops: CDR1 MNHEY, CDR2 SMNVEV (reference sequence). This CDR3 has 13 amino acids. CDR3 region: CASSNVPSYEQYF. In nucleotides, the CDR3 is TGTGCCAGCAGCAACGTCCCCTCCTACGAGCAGTACTTC.

The sample holds a few counts of this clonotype. The J gene is TRBJ2-3, the V gene TRBV7-3; possible D gene TRBD1, 5 bases. The CDR3 length is 15 residues. The V end lost 0 bases, the J end lost 4 bases, and 11 bases lay between the germline ends. In germline, CDR1 is SGHTA, CDR2 FQGTGA. The CDR3 DNA follows: TGTGCCAGCAGCTTAACGTCTGGGGCGGCAGATACGCAGTATTTT. Its translation is CASSLTSGAADTQYF. Full variable domain (remainder filled in from reference TRBV7-3 and TRBJ2-3): GAGVSQTPSNKVTEKGKYVELRCDPISGHTALYWYRQSLGQGPEFLIYFQGTGAADDSGLPNDRFFAVRPEGSVSTLKIQRTERGDSAVYLCASSLTSGAADTQYFGPGTRLTVL.

The chain is built from TRBV2 and TRBJ2-1; D unclear. This CDR3 spans 13 amino acids. Germline-derived CDR1 and CDR2 are SNHLY and FYNNEI. The V and J ends lost 5 bases and 6 bases respectively, with 11 bases between them. The CDR3: CASSSGPGNEQFF. The CDR3 coding sequence is TGTGCCAGCAGTTCCGGACCCGGCAATGAGCAGTTCTTC.

In this sample, this clonotype turned up many times. The V gene is TRBV10-3, the J gene TRBJ1-1; D is ambiguous. Germline CDR1 and CDR2: ENHRY and SYGVKD. The CDR3 loop spans 13 amino acids. V dropped 4 bases and J dropped 3 bases, with 9 bases sitting between them. The CDR3: CAISGQRHTEAFF. The DNA of the CDR3 is TGTGCCATCAGTGGCCAGAGGCACACTGAAGCTTTCTTT.